Listed below are T cell receptor beta chains from one sample, sequenced in a study of shared clonotypes between healthy human individuals. The assay was immunoSEQ multiplex PCR, and TCRdb's table has in-frame clones only and misses some. The table lists 2,100,000 or so clones, around 95% of them singletons. Sequenced input: naive CD4+ T cells sorted from blood. These receptors were obtained from a young man in good health. Both conserved end residues are trimmed from each CDR3.

TRBV5-1,ASSLGPGSQETQY
TRBV10-3,AISPDRNTDTQY
TRBV9,ASSARHLETQY
TRBV6-6,ASSWDRGLTEAF
TRBV19,ASSRGQGQGYSPLH
TRBV6-1,ASKKGTQSDHEQF
TRBV27,ASSGFGGTTGELF
TRBV5-1,ASSVTGDGQPQH
TRBV18,ASSPPPGTDTQY
TRBV10-3,AISETSGSTDTQY
TRBV6-5,ASSGRDRGYEQY
TRBV4-3,ASSQALGGTYEQY
TRBV10-3,AIRKDGGNQPQH
TRBV10-3,AISESGGLGNEQF
TRBV6-6,ASNPTGNPYEQY
TRBV7-8,ASSLEDRRVLH
TRBV10-1,ASRKPSGSYNEQF
TRBV6-1,ASSEQGEGSAF
TRBV7-2,ASNLKGQLSPLH
TRBV9,ASSETGFTNYGYT
TRBV15,ATSRAILGNQPQH
TRBV5-1,ASGDGSYGYT
TRBV27,ASAQITSGSAYEQY
TRBV2,ASRIKSSTDTQY
TRBV4-3,ASSQELGNIQY
TRBV5-6,ASKTGTSVYNEQF
TRBV28,ASTRQGNYGYT
TRBV4-1,ASSQPDRDGEKLF
TRBV5-1,ASSLITGANTEAF
TRBV29-1,SAGTGSGYEQY
TRBV7-3,ASSLTYTDTQY
TRBV4-1,ASSQDLYETQY
TRBV5-1,ASSFTLDSQETQY
TRBV6-5,ASSYGNEQF
TRBV30,AWSPSSYSNQPQH
TRBV19,ASSITGETQY
TRBV9,ASSLAGSGDFYEQY
TRBV15,ATSPTGGNTIY
TRBV18,ASSPLPVNQETQY
TRBV7-9,ASRRLGGEETQY
TRBV5-4,ASSLPGQGNEKLF
TRBV15,ATSREAGGYNEQF
TRBV5-6,ASSLGGLNTEAF
TRBV18,ASYGTSSYEQY
TRBV6-1,ASSEALQISPSANEKLF
TRBV28,ASSDRSGPPTEAF
TRBV30,ARTLQGSTVGNTIY
TRBV5-1,ASSPPGGGRTEAF
TRBV29-1,SVSTGFTLYEQY
TRBV5-1,ASSPEEGRYGYT
TRBV7-2,ASSPTGTANSPLH
TRBV11-2,ASSVDRETDTQY
TRBV7-6,ASSFDRSSYEQY